This T cell receptor beta chain was retrieved from a study of cytotoxic CD8 clonotypes in ibrutinib-treated CLL. At the level of the study: Each sample contained, on average, under 260,000 productive templates and 94,000 or so productive rearrangements. Broader study findings: At the start, clonality exceeded age-matched healthy donors and followed circulating CD8+ T-cell counts.

Depths of 1 in 200,000 to 1 in 1 million T cells were the sequencing target. Profiled with immunoSEQ multiplex PCR; TCRdb holds only in-frame clones, not every one. The sample has 250,000 to 350,000 clones, roughly three quarters seen once. The source of about 2 micrograms of genomic DNA for TCR beta libraries was cryopreserved PBMCs. This clone was counted once. Its antigen is unidentified. The origin of this receptor is a human donor with chronic lymphocytic leukemia. Specimen: PBMCs, collected at disease progression, from a patient treated with ibrutinib.

CDR3 in amino acids: CASSSGAQETQYF. The CDR3 region has the DNA TGTGCCAGCAGTAGCGGGGCGCAAGAGACCCAGTACTTC. V gene TRBV7-9 combines with J gene TRBJ2-5, with 8 positions matching TRBD2. The CDR3 covers 13 residues. Germline CDR1 is SEHNR and CDR2 is FQNEAQ (reference sequence). V lost 6 bases and J lost 2; bases outside the gene matches: 2. Based on the CDR3 plus reference TRBV7-9 and TRBJ2-5, the full variable domain is DTGVSQNPRHKITKRGQNVTFRCDPISEHNRLYWYRQTLGQGPEFLTYFQNEAQLEKSRLLSDRFSAERPKGSFSTLEIQRTEQGDSAMYLCASSSGAQETQYFGPGTRLLVL.